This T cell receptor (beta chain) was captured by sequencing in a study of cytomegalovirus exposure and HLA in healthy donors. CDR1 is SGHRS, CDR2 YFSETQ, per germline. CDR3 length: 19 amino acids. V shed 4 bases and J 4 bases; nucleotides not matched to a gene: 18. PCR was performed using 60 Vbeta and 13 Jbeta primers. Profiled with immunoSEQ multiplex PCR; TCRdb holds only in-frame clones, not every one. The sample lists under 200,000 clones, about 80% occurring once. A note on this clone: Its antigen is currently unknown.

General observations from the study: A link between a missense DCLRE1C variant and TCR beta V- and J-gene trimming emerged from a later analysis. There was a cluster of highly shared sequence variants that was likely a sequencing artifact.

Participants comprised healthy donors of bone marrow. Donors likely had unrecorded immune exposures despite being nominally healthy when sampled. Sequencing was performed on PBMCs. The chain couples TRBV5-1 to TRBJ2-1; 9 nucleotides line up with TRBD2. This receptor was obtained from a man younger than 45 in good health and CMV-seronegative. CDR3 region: CASSLSGLALSFSYNEQFF. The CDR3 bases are TGCGCCAGCAGCCTCTCGGGACTAGCTCTTTCTTTCTCTTACAATGAGCAGTTCTTC.